This T cell receptor beta chain was retrieved from a study of patients and donors after allogeneic stem cell transplantation. V lost 0 bases and J 8 bases, leaving 7 bases between the germline ends. This CDR3 has 12 residues. From germline, CDR1 is ENHRY and CDR2 SYGVKD. This clonotype was detected only a few times. TCRdb reanalysed the RT-PCR reads using MiXCR and keeps one entry per CDR3 protein. The sample contains roughly 940,000 distinct CDR3 sequences, about a sixth of which appear only once. This rearrangement joins TRBV10-3 to TRBJ1-2; D unclear. This TCR came from a human donor who was either an allogeneic HSCT recipient or a stem cell or donor lymphocyte infusion donor (not recorded which). It is not recorded whose cells these are; they may come from a transplant donor. The sequencing sample was made of blood, either unsorted or a sorted T cell fraction (not recorded which). The DNA of the CDR3 is TGTGCCATCAGTGAGTCGGGGAGGGGCTACACCTTC. Its translation is CAISESGRGYTF.